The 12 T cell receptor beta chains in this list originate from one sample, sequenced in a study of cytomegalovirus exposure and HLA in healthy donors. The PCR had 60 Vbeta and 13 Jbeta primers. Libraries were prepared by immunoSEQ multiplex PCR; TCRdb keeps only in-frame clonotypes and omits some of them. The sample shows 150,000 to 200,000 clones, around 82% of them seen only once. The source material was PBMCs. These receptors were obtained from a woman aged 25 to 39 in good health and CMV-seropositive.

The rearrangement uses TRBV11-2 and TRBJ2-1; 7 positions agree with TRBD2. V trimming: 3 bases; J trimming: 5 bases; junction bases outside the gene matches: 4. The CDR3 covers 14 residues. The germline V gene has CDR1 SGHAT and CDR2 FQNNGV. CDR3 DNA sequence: TGTGCCAGCAGCTTCCGGCTAGCGGACAATGAGCAGTTCTTC. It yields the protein CASSFRLADNEQFF.

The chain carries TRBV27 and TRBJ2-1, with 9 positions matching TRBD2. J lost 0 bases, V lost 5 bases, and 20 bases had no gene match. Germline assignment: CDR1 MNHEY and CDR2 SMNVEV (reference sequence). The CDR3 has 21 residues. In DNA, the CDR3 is TGTGCCAGCAGTCCGGTCTGGGGGGGGCGGGGGGGCGTCTTCTCCTACAATGAGCAGTTCTTC. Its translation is CASSPVWGGRGGVFSYNEQFF.

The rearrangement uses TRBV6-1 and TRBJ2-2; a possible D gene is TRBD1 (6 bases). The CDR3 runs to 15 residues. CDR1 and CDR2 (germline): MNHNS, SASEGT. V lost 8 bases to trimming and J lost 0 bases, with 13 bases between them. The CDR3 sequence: CASPRDNTNTGELFF. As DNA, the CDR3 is TGTGCCAGCCCCCGGGACAACACGAACACCGGGGAGCTGTTTTTT.

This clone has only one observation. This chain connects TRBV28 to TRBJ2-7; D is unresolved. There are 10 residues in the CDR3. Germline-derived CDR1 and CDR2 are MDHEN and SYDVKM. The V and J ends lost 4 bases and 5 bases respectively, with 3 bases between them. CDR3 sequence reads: CASSSDEQYF. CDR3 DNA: TGTGCCAGCAGTTCCGACGAGCAGTACTTC.

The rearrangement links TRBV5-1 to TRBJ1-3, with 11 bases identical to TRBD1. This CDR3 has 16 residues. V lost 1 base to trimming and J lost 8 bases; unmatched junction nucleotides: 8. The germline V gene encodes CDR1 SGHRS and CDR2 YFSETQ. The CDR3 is CASSLFGQGASDTIYF. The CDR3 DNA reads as TGCGCCAGCAGCTTGTTTGGACAGGGGGCGAGCGACACCATATATTTT.

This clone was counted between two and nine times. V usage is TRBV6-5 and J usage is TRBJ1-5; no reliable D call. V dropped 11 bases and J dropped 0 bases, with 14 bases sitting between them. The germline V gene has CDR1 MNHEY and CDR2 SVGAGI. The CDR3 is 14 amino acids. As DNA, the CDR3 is TGTGCCGCCCAAGACGGGTATAGCAATCAGCCCCAGCATTTT. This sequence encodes CAAQDGYSNQPQHF.

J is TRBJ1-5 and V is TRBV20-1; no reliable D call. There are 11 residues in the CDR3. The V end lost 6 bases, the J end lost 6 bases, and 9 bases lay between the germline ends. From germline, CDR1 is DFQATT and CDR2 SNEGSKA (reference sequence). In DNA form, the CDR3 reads TGCAGTGCCCCTTCCGGTCAGCCCCAGCATTTT. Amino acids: CSAPSGQPQHF.

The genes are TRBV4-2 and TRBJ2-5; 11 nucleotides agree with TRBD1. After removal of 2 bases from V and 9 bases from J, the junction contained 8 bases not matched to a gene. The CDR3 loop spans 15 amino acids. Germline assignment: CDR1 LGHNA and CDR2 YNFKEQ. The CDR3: CASSQIPGTGGSQYF. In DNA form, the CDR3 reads TGTGCCAGCAGCCAAATTCCCGGGACAGGGGGGTCCCAGTACTTC.

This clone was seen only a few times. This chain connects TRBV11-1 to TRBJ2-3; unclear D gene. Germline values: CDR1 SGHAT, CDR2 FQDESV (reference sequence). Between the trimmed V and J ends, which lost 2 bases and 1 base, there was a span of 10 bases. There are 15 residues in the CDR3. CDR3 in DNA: TGTGCCAGCAGCTTATGGGCCGGTGGCACAGATACGCAGTATTTT. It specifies CASSLWAGGTDTQYF.

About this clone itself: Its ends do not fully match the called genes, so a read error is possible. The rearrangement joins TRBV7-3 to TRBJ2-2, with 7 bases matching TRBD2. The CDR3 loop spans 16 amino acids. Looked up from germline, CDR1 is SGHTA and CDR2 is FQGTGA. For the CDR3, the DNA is TGTGCCAGCAGCCCCGAGGGGCGGGAGAACCCCGGGGAGCTGTTTTTT. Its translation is CASSPEGRENPGELFF.

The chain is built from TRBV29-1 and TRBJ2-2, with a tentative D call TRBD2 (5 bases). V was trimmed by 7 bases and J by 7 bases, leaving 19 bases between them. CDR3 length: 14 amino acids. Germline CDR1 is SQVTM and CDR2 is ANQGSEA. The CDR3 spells CSARESLALGELFF. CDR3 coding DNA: TGCAGCGCGAGAGAGTCGCTAGCCCTCGGGGAGCTGTTTTTT.

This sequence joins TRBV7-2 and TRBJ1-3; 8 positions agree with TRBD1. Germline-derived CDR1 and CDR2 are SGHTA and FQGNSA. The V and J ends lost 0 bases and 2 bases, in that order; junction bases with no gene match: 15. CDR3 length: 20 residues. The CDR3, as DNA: TGTGCCAGCAGCTTAGCCTCCCGGACAGGGTCAGAGGTTCCTGGAAACACCATATATTTT. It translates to CASSLASRTGSEVPGNTIYF. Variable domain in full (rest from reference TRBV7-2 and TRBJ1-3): GAGVSQSPSNKVTEKGKDVELRCDPISGHTALYWYRQSLGQGLEFLIYFQGNSAPDKSGLPSDRFSAERTGGSVSTLTIQRTQQEDSAVYLCASSLASRTGSEVPGNTIYFGEGSWLTVV.